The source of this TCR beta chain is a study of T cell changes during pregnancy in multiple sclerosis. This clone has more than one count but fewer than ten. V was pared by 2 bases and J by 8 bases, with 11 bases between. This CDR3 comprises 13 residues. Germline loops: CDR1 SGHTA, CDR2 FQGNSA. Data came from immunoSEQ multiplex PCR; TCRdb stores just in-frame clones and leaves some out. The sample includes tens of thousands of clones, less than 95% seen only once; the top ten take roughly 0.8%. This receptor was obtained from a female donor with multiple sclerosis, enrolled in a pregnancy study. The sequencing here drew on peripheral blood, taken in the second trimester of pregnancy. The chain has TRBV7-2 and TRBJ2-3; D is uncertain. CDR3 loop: CASSLPGPFTQYF. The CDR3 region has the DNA TGTGCCAGCAGCTTACCGGGTCCCTTTACGCAGTATTTT.